This TCR beta chain was identified in a study of blood T cell repertoires in COVID-19. Overall study context: The origin of the acute and convalescent COVID-19 samples was the United States, Italy and Spain. Sample material is recorded as cDNA or gDNA derived from T cells, B-cell-depleted T cells, or PBMCs.

The table lists this clone with a count of one. In the original workflow: By means of reference gene primer amplification, nucleated cell counts were estimated. Assay: immunoSEQ multiplex PCR; the TCRdb copy retains only in-frame clones and omits some. That table gives V, J and clone size, and the DNA gave D and trimming. Counted here are 75,000 to 90,000 clones, around 88% occurring once; the ten biggest clones make up 7% to 9%. The receptor's source is a man in his fifties or sixties with active COVID-19. Sequencing input: peripheral blood.

This CDR3 reads CASSFPTTGANTGELFF. The CDR3 nucleotides read TGTGCCAGCAGTTTCCCAACGACTGGAGCGAACACCGGGGAGCTGTTTTTT. The chain employs TRBV28 and TRBJ2-2; D is uncertain. The V gene's germline CDR1 is MDHEN and CDR2 SYDVKM. V lost 3 bases, J lost 0 bases, and 14 bases lay in between. CDR3 length equals 17 residues.